This T cell receptor beta chain emerged from a study of blood T cell repertoires in COVID-19 (dated by TCRdb to about 2020). Context from the whole study: Collaborator samples came from the United States, Italy and Spain and covered acute and convalescent phases of COVID-19. The material from the prospective study consisted of cDNA or gDNA derived from T cells, B-cell-depleted T cells, or PBMCs. Deeply sampled blood TCRbeta repertoires from subjects exposed to, actively infected with, or recovered from COVID-19 were included in the dataset. The repertoires were made available in a free public database intended to serve as a resource for research on the immune response to SARS-CoV-2. The samples were drawn from the first 160 participants of the ongoing ImmuneRACE study and from 1,254 subjects provided by 6 global collaborators. A de-identified subject ID, COVID-19 status, age in years and sex were almost always included in the sample metadata. Where available, HLA class I and class II types were taken from metadata supplied by the sample provider and were not determined by assay-based typing.

Comment on this clone: The clone's antigen remains unknown. The record has no base qualities; no much larger clone is one base away.

CDR1 and CDR2 were assigned from the germline V gene as SGHAT and FQNNGV. From cysteine to phenylalanine, the CDR3 is 14 amino acids long. CDR3 DNA only is kept here, 42 bases in frame from base 1. V has 6 bases trimmed and J has 8 bases trimmed; junction bases matching no gene number 8. TCRbeta CDR3 regions were amplified from genomic DNA by means of the immunoSEQ Assay, a bias-controlled multiplex PCR. On the authors' methods: The number of nucleated cells in each sample was estimated from the amplification of reference gene primers within the assay. To quantify the absolute abundance of each unique TCRbeta CDR3 rearrangement, sequence reads were collapsed and filtered. For each sample, productive Simpson clonality was calculated as the square root of Simpson's diversity index across productive rearrangements. Imported from immuneACCESS, the table was reduced by TCRdb to in-frame sequences with V and J called. These copies leave out some clones; in studies compared against another copy, an unresolved V gene accounts for under half, and the cause of the remainder is not known. The V and J calls and clone size were taken over from that table, and D and trimming were inferred from the DNA. The sample contains about 220,000 clones, 80% to 90% of them found a single time. Approximately 4.9% of the sample goes to the ten largest clones.

In the prospective study, participants were roughly 18 to 90 years old, resided in about 25 geographic areas of the United States, and were enrolled through a virtual design. Cohort assignment in the prospective study relied on participant-reported clinical history from a screening survey and a study questionnaire. Exposed participants had been in contact, within 2 weeks of entering the study, with a person who had a PCR-confirmed or clinician-diagnosed case of COVID-19. In the prospective study, whole blood, serum and a nasopharyngeal or oropharyngeal swab were collected from each participant by mobile phlebotomists. Additional blood draws and questionnaires over a 2-month period could optionally be provided by prospective study participants. Blood samples from the prospective study were shipped frozen or at room temperature prior to DNA extraction. The investigation overall reported the following: How much clinical and demographic metadata was included differed by source and by participant, and the metadata was provided uncurated.

The chain employs TRBV11-2 and TRBJ2-1, and 9 junctional nucleotides match TRBD1. The sample was PBMCs or T cells enriched from blood (not recorded which). This sequence originates from a woman aged 45-59 years who had been exposed to COVID-19. Here is the DNA: TGTGCCAGCAGTCCCGGGACAGGGCCTCATGAGCAGTTCTTC. The translation is CASSPGTGPHEQFF.